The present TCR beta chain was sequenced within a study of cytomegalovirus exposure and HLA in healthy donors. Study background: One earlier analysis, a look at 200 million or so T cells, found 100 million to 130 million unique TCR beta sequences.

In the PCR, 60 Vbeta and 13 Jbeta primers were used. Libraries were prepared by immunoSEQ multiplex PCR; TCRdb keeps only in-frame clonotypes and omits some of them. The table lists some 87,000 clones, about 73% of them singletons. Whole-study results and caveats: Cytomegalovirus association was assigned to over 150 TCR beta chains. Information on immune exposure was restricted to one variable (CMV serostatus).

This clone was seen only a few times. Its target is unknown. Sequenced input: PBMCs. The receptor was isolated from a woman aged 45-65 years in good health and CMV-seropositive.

This chain's CDR3 is CASSLKLFTDTQYF. The CDR3 nucleotides are TGTGCCAGCAGTTTGAAACTATTCACAGATACGCAGTATTTT. The J gene is TRBJ2-3, the V gene TRBV28; D not certain. Trimming removed 3 bases at V and 2 bases at J, with 9 bases between. This CDR3 has 14 residues. Germline assignment: CDR1 MDHEN and CDR2 SYDVKM.